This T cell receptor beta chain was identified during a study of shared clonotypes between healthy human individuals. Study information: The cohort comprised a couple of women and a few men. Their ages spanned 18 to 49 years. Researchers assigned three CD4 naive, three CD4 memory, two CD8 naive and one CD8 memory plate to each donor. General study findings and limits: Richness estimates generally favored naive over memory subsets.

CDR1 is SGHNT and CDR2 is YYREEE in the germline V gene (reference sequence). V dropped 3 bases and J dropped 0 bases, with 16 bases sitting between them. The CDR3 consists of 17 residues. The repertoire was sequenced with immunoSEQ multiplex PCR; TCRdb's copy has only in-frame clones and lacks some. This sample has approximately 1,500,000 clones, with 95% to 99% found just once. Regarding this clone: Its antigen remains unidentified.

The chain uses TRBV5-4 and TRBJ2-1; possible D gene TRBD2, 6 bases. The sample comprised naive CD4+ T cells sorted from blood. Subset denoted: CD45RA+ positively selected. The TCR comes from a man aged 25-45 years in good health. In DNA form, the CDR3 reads TGTGCCAGCAGCTATGGTGTAGCCGGGAGCTCCTACAATGAGCAGTTCTTC. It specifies CASSYGVAGSSYNEQFF.